The 14 T cell receptor beta chains listed next were all sequenced from one sample in a study of cytomegalovirus exposure and HLA in healthy donors. 13 Jbeta primers and 60 Vbeta primers were used for the PCR. The protocol was immunoSEQ multiplex PCR, while the TCRdb copy is restricted to in-frame clones and leaves out a portion. The sample carries around 200,000 clones, 65% to 90% recorded once. The specimen was PBMCs. These TCRs come from a man aged 35 to 55 in good health and CMV-seropositive.

J is TRBJ2-7 and V is TRBV29-1; 9 nucleotides agree with TRBD2. The CDR3 sequence is 15 residues long. Trimming at V came to 3 bases and at J to 4 bases, leaving 10 bases not matched to a gene. Germline V gene lookup returns CDR1 SQVTM and CDR2 ANQGSEA. The CDR3 reads CSVDSGGGASYEQYF. The CDR3 DNA reads as TGCAGCGTTGACTCGGGCGGGGGGGCCTCTTACGAGCAGTACTTC.

With respect to this clone: The conserved phenylalanine or tryptophan normally closing the CDR3 is absent here, so this likely arose from a read error. It is unclear where the CDR3 begins or ends on the DNA, so no DNA is shown, and the CDR3 is as TCRdb lists it. This chain connects TRBV4-3 to TRBJ2-7; the DNA was not used to check the table's D call, TRBD2. Germline V gene data show CDR1 as LGHNA and CDR2 as YSLEER. The CDR3 adds up to 14 amino acids, both ends counted. The CDR3 sequence is CASSQWKPTKRGDN.

J is TRBJ2-1 and V is TRBV6-5; a weak D match, TRBD1 (5 bases). CDR3 length: 14 amino acids. The ends were cut back, 5 bases at V and 9 bases at J, with 17 bases in the middle. The V gene's germline CDR1 is MNHEY and CDR2 SVGAGI. Here the CDR3 DNA reads TGTGCCAGCAGTACCTGGGGCGATGGTTTTGAGCAGTTCTTC. The encoded protein is CASSTWGDGFEQFF.

This clone was picked up one time. This sequence joins TRBV5-4 and TRBJ2-6, with D possibly matching TRBD2 (5 bases). Trimming pared 0 bases from V and 2 bases from J, leaving 6 bases between. Germline V gene lookup returns CDR1 SGHNT and CDR2 YYREEE (reference sequence). There are 15 residues in the CDR3. The CDR3, as DNA: TGTGCCAGCAGCTTGGGGGGAGCTGGGGCCAACGTCCTGACTTTC. Translated: CASSLGGAGANVLTF.

V and J are TRBV27 and TRBJ2-1, with 8 bases lining up with TRBD1. Germline V gives CDR1 MNHEY, CDR2 SMNVEV (reference sequence). J was trimmed by 4 bases and V by 5 bases; bases with no gene match: 7. The CDR3 consists of 15 residues. In DNA form, the CDR3 reads TGTGCCAGCAGTAGCCGGGACAGGCCTTACAATGAGCAGTTCTTC. Protein product: CASSSRDRPYNEQFF.

This chain uses TRBV11-2 with TRBJ2-7; D is possibly TRBD1 (5 bases). The CDR3 loop spans 15 amino acids. V dropped 1 base and J dropped 2 bases, with 12 bases sitting between them. Germline V gives CDR1 SGHAT, CDR2 FQNNGV. The CDR3 here is CASSLVRPGTYEQYF. CDR3 DNA sequence: TGTGCCAGCAGCTTAGTCCGGCCAGGGACCTACGAGCAGTACTTC.

Notes on this clone: The germline gene is not matched at one end of the junction; a read error may be the cause. The chain couples TRBV19 to TRBJ2-1, with TRBD2 matching over 10 bases. Germline values: CDR1 LNHDA, CDR2 SQIVND (reference sequence). This CDR3 has 14 residues. Here the CDR3 reads CATSTSGNYNEQLF. DNA for the CDR3: TGTGCCACCTCCACTAGCGGGAACTACAATGAGCAGCTCTTC.

A single count supports this clone. V gene TRBV5-4 combines with J gene TRBJ2-7; D perhaps matches TRBD1 (5 bases). The V gene's germline CDR1 is SGHNT and CDR2 YYREEE (reference sequence). This CDR3 has 15 residues. Trimming removed 1 base at V and 1 base at J, with 12 bases between. DNA of the CDR3: TGTGCCAGCAGCTTGCGAACAGGCCCGTCCTACGAGCAGTACTTC. Translation gives CASSLRTGPSYEQYF.

J is TRBJ2-3 and V is TRBV7-8; TRBD1 is a possible D gene (6 bases). CDR3 length equals 18 residues. The V gene lost 5 bases and the J gene lost 2 bases, with 23 bases spanning the gap. Germline V gives CDR1 SGHVS, CDR2 FQNEAQ. In DNA, the CDR3 is TGTGCCAGCAGCGCACAGGGCCTAGCCTATTCCGTCACAGATACGCAGTATTTT. Its protein product is CASSAQGLAYSVTDTQYF.

The chain combines TRBV19 with TRBJ1-6, with a tentative D call TRBD1 (5 bases). The V and J ends lost 3 bases and 0 bases respectively, with 9 bases between them. The germline V gene encodes CDR1 LNHDA and CDR2 SQIVND (reference sequence). The CDR3 sequence is 16 residues long. The CDR3 loop reads CASSMTESSYNSPLHF. The CDR3 DNA reads as TGTGCCAGTAGTATGACAGAGAGCTCCTATAATTCACCCCTCCACTTT.

The table lists this clone with a count of one. The J gene is TRBJ2-1, the V gene TRBV7-2, with 9 bases lining up with TRBD1. The CDR3 runs to 14 residues. V lost 7 bases to trimming and J lost 10 bases; unmatched junction nucleotides: 11. Germline CDR1 and CDR2: SGHTA and FQGNSA. The DNA of the CDR3 is TGTGCCAGCAACTACCTCCAAACAGGGGGCGAGCAGTTCTTC. This codes for CASNYLQTGGEQFF.

This clone occurred once. Sequence at one end of the junction differs from germline and may be a read error. V gene TRBV7-7 combines with J gene TRBJ2-5, with TRBD1 as a possible D gene (5 bases). Germline-derived CDR1 and CDR2 are SSHAT and FNYEAQ (reference sequence). The CDR3 loop spans 15 amino acids. DNA of the CDR3: TGTGCTAGCAGCTTATCTGCAGGGTGGCAAGAGACCCAGTACTTC. This sequence encodes CASSLSAGWQETQYF.

The chain employs TRBV7-9 and TRBJ2-1; D gene unclear. Germline lookup yields CDR1 SEHNR and CDR2 FQNEAQ (reference sequence). The CDR3 length is 17 residues. V was clipped by 5 bases and J by 8 bases, with 25 bases between them. CDR3 amino acids: CASSRPESGLPSHEQFF. As DNA, the CDR3 is TGTGCCAGCAGCCGCCCAGAGTCAGGTCTCCCTTCCCATGAGCAGTTCTTC.

The CDR3 sequence: CAISDQTGYGYTF. The CDR3 DNA sequence: TGTGCCATCAGTGACCAGACAGGGTATGGCTACACCTTC. The V gene is TRBV10-3, the J gene TRBJ1-2, with 7 bases fitting TRBD1. Trimming removed 3 bases from V and 5 bases from J; junction bases left unmatched: 3. The CDR3 length is 13 residues. CDR1 and CDR2 from the germline V gene are ENHRY and SYGVKD.